This entry features one TCR beta chain sequence. This clone's antigen is unknown. This specimen belongs to a study of T cells expressing NK-cell markers (dated by TCRdb to about 2020). Broadly, across the study: Three sorted T-cell subsets (CD3+CD56+NKG2C+, CD3+CD56+NKG2C- and CD3+CD56-NKG2C+) from about 8 donors had their TCR beta-chain repertoires profiled. Of the eight sequenced donors, seven were found to be HCMV-seropositive and one was found to be HCMV-seronegative. Randomly selected healthy volunteers, three men and five women, were used as the eight sequenced donors. Illumina HiSeq 2000/2500, MiSeq or NextSeq was used to sequence libraries as 2 x 150 bp reads.

Looking up the germline V gene (reference sequence) yields CDR1 LNHDA and CDR2 SQIVND. The CDR3, cysteine through phenylalanine, is 15 amino acids long. Only the protein is available. Here is what the overall study found, with its caveats: It remained unclear whether the expanded NKG2C-expressing T cell clones were specific for HCMV antigens. Those dominant clonotypes were again the most abundant among CD3+CD56-NKG2C+ cells in a few donors, at roughly 25-60.1%. In several donors, the dominant CD3+CD56+NKG2C+ clonotypes were among the top 10 CD8+ clonotypes and accounted for about 1.0-8% of CD8+ T cells.

To determine HCMV serostatus, a commercial ELISA kit was used to detect HCMV-specific IgG in serum. Peripheral blood mononuclear cells were isolated from blood by Ficoll density gradient centrifugation. TCRdb lists the instrument as Illumina HiSeq 2000. 5'RACE template switching, by which a universal primer site and unique molecular identifiers were added, was used to make TCR beta cDNA libraries. cDNA synthesis was primed from the TCR beta constant segment, followed by two successive PCR amplification steps. In the authors' own workflow: MIGEC handled demultiplexing of the reads and grouping by UMI, while MiTCR was used to assemble and quantify clonotypes. To exclude erroneous sequences, only TCR cDNA sequences supported by at least two reads were retained. The tcR package was used for downstream repertoire analysis, and clonotypes were matched across fractions by CDR3 nucleotide sequence plus V segment. VDJmatch was used to annotate antigen specificity against VDJdb, with one amino acid substitution in CDR3 allowed. Based on TCRdb reprocessing of the reads, there is one entry per CDR3 protein sequence, and DNA is missing. In this record, the V and J calls reflect TCRdb's handling and not the investigators' own analysis. This sample's table has entries for hundreds of thousands of distinct CDR3 sequences. The biggest ten clones account for around 3.3% of the sample.

This chain is built from TRBV19 and TRBJ2-3; TCRdb lists TRBD2, though no DNA is available to test this call. This clonotype originated in a young man in good health. Donor details come from another sample of the same person, matched by shared clones. Input material: blood T cells: a sorted CD56 or NKG2C T cell subset, CD4+ or CD8+ T cells, or bulk PBMC T cells (not recorded which). The CDR3 protein is CASSISAAGTDTQYF.